The 26 T cell receptor beta chains reported below all come from one sample, sequenced in a study of PD-1 blockade in mismatch repair-deficient tumors. Measured with immunoSEQ multiplex PCR; TCRdb has only the in-frame clones, and not every one. The sample comprises around 62,000 clones, 78% of which are singletons, and about 5% rests with the top ten. Source: peripheral blood, taken 2 weeks after starting pembrolizumab. The receptors stem from an adult with mismatch repair-deficient cancer.

This clone appeared once. The chain uses TRBV9 and TRBJ2-1, with D possibly TRBD2 on 5 matching bases. The CDR3 sequence is 17 residues long. Germline CDR1 is SGDLS and CDR2 is YYNGEE. Trimming took 5 bases from V and 0 from J, leaving 18 bases between them. DNA of the CDR3: TGTGCCAGCAGTGCTGCCGAGGGCCAGGACTCCTACAATGAGCAGTTCTTC. This sequence encodes CASSAAEGQDSYNEQFF.

This clone was observed a few times. The rearrangement joins TRBV5-6 to TRBJ2-7; D perhaps matches TRBD2 (6 bases). This CDR3 region has 15 residues. CDR1 and CDR2 from the germline V gene are SGHDT and YYEEEE. The V end was cut by 5 bases, the J end by 7 bases, with 22 bases between. The CDR3 sequence is CASRGPGLGPREQYF. In DNA form, the CDR3 reads TGTGCCAGCAGGGGACCGGGACTGGGGCCGCGGGAGCAGTACTTC. Based on the CDR3 plus reference TRBV5-6 and TRBJ2-7, the full variable domain is DAGVTQSPTHLIKTRGQQVTLRCSPKSGHDTVSWYQQALGQGPQFIFQYYEEEERQRGNFPDRFSGHQFPNYSSELNVNALLLGDSALYLCASRGPGLGPREQYFGPGTRLTVT.

The V gene is TRBV27, the J gene TRBJ2-3; no clear D. Per germline, CDR1 MNHEY and CDR2 SMNVEV (reference sequence). The CDR3 covers 14 residues. The V end was cut by 7 bases, the J end by 0 bases, with 11 bases between. The CDR3 nucleotides read TGTGCCAGCACCTTGACTCTTAGCACAGATACGCAGTATTTT. Residues: CASTLTLSTDTQYF.

The chain has TRBV9 and TRBJ2-3; D is unresolved. The CDR3 length is 13 residues. Between the trimmed V and J ends, which lost 3 bases and 4 bases, there was a span of 9 bases. CDR1 is SGDLS and CDR2 is YYNGEE in the germline V gene. In DNA form, the CDR3 reads TGTGCCAGCAGCGATCATGGTGCAGATACGCAGTATTTT. Translation gives CASSDHGADTQYF.

This clone was counted once. This chain links TRBV6-6 with TRBJ2-5; D is ambiguous. From germline, CDR1 is MNHNY and CDR2 SVGAGI (reference sequence). V lost 2 bases to trimming and J lost 2 bases, with 3 bases between them. The CDR3 loop spans 12 amino acids. As DNA, the CDR3 is TGTGCCAGCAGTTACACACAAGAGACCCAGTACTTC. This codes for CASSYTQETQYF.

V and J are TRBV19 and TRBJ2-6; perhaps TRBD1 as D (6 bases). CDR3 length: 18 amino acids. Trimming stripped 2 bases from V and 0 bases from J, with 14 bases between. Germline CDR1 is LNHDA and CDR2 is SQIVND (reference sequence). The CDR3 DNA reads as TGTGCCAGTAGTATACCAGGGGTTATCTCCTCTGGGGCCAACGTCCTGACTTTC. Translation: CASSIPGVISSGANVLTF.

This chain uses TRBV27 with TRBJ1-5; 9 bases match TRBD1. V trimming: 8 bases; J trimming: 7 bases; junction bases outside the gene matches: 6. This CDR3 has 13 residues. Germline loops: CDR1 MNHEY, CDR2 SMNVEV (reference sequence). CDR3 sequence reads: CASSGQGGQPQHF. CDR3 DNA: TGTGCCAGCTCGGGACAGGGAGGACAGCCCCAGCATTTT.

The chain joins TRBV9 to TRBJ2-3, with 10 positions matching TRBD2. Germline V gives CDR1 SGDLS, CDR2 YYNGEE. The V segment lost 4 bases and the J segment 0 bases; nucleotides outside the gene matches: 2. The CDR3 runs to 15 residues. CDR3 DNA sequence: TGTGCCAGCAGCAAGACTAGCGGGAGCACAGATACGCAGTATTTT. This codes for CASSKTSGSTDTQYF.

The genes are TRBV11-2 and TRBJ1-1; D not resolved. Trimming left V 5 bases short and J 4 bases short, with 14 bases between. The CDR3 is 14 residues long. Germline V gene sequence: CDR1 SGHAT, CDR2 FQNNGV. The CDR3 coding sequence is TGTGCCAGCAGCCCGATTTCCGGGGTCACTGAAGCTTTCTTT. Translating gives CASSPISGVTEAFF. Full variable domain (outside the CDR3, taken from reference TRBV11-2 and TRBJ1-1): EAGVAQSPRYKIIEKRQSVAFWCNPISGHATLYWYQQILGQGPKLLIQFQNNGVVDDSQLPKDRFSAERLKGVDSTLKIQPAKLEDSAVYLCASSPISGVTEAFFGQGTRLTVV.

This rearrangement joins TRBV7-6 to TRBJ2-5, with 8 bases that match TRBD2. Per germline, CDR1 SGHVS and CDR2 FNYEAQ. The CDR3 has 15 amino acids. After removal of 4 bases from V and 2 bases from J, the junction contained 6 bases not matched to a gene. CDR3 nucleotide sequence: TGTGCCAGCAGCTATAGCGGGAAGGATCAAGAGACCCAGTACTTC. Its translation: CASSYSGKDQETQYF. Together with reference TRBV7-6 and TRBJ2-5, the CDR3 gives the full variable domain: GAGVSQSPRYKVTKRGQDVALRCDPISGHVSLYWYRQALGQGPEFLTYFNYEAQQDKSGLPNDRFSAERPEGSISTLTIQRTEQRDSAMYRCASSYSGKDQETQYFGPGTRLLVL.

The chain uses TRBV5-5 and TRBJ2-7; TRBD1 matches 10 bases. The V gene end was trimmed by 1 base and the J gene end by 6 bases; junction bases not matched to a gene: 4. The CDR3 length is 14 residues. Germline V CDR1 and CDR2: SGHKS, YYEKEE (reference sequence). The CDR3 DNA sequence: TGTGCCAGCAGCTTGCGACAGGGGGCATCCGAGCAGTACTTC. It codes for CASSLRQGASEQYF.

The chain combines TRBV6-6 with TRBJ1-3; D is possibly TRBD1 (6 bases). This CDR3 spans 14 amino acids. CDR1 MNHNY and CDR2 SVGAGI come from the germline V gene (reference sequence). Trimming pared 7 bases from V and 8 bases from J, leaving 18 bases between. The CDR3 protein is CASTNRRGQYTIYF. Written as DNA, the CDR3 is TGTGCCAGCACCAACCGCCGGGGGCAATACACCATATATTTT.

This sequence joins TRBV19 and TRBJ2-1, with D tentatively TRBD2 (6 bases). Trimming cost V 5 bases and J 7 bases, with 15 bases left between them. The V gene's germline CDR1 is LNHDA and CDR2 SQIVND (reference sequence). The CDR3 runs to 14 residues. The CDR3 sequence: CASSWGLNLNEQFF. The CDR3 DNA follows: TGTGCCAGTAGTTGGGGACTGAACTTGAATGAGCAGTTCTTC.

The chain uses TRBV12-5 and TRBJ2-1; the D gene is possibly TRBD2 (5 bases). Trimming took 6 bases from V and 7 from J, leaving 10 bases between them. The CDR3 consists of 12 residues. Germline CDR1 reads LGHNT; CDR2 reads FRNRAP. CDR3 in amino acids: CASGLEENEQFF. Here the CDR3 DNA reads TGTGCTAGTGGGCTGGAGGAGAATGAGCAGTTCTTC.

The chain employs TRBV18 and TRBJ1-2, with D unresolved. This CDR3 has 14 amino acids. Germline values: CDR1 KGHSH, CDR2 LQKENI. The V gene lost 2 bases and the J gene lost 3 bases, with 10 bases spanning the gap. In nucleotides, the CDR3 is TGTGCCAGCTCACCAAATCTTCTGGACTATGGCTACACCTTC. It codes for CASSPNLLDYGYTF.

Only one count was recorded for this clone. The chain has TRBV5-6 and TRBJ1-5; D possibly corresponds to TRBD1 (5 bases). The CDR3 runs 15 residues. Germline values: CDR1 SGHDT, CDR2 YYEEEE. V was shortened by 4 bases and J by 6 bases, with 17 bases between the two germline ends. Here the CDR3 reads CASSRREGWRQPQHF. Written as DNA, the CDR3 is TGTGCCAGCAGCCGCAGGGAGGGCTGGCGTCAGCCCCAGCATTTT.

V is TRBV5-1 and J is TRBJ2-3; no clear D gene. Germline V gene sequence: CDR1 SGHRS, CDR2 YFSETQ. V was pared by 5 bases and J by 0 bases, with 13 bases between. The CDR3 is 15 amino acids. CDR3 loop: CASRDSAASTDTQYF. As DNA, the CDR3 is TGCGCCAGCAGGGATTCGGCGGCTAGCACAGATACGCAGTATTTT.

This clone was counted a single time. This sequence joins TRBV28 and TRBJ2-2; weak D call: TRBD1 (6 bases). There are 17 residues in the CDR3. Per germline, CDR1 MDHEN and CDR2 SYDVKM. V lost 8 bases and J lost 4, with 23 bases in between. The CDR3 nucleotides read TGTGCCAGCGGGCAAGAAACAGGGACGGGTGGCACCGGGGAGCTGTTTTTT. Protein sequence: CASGQETGTGGTGELFF.

The table lists this clone with a count of one. The chain is built from TRBV11-3 and TRBJ2-1; 12 bases match TRBD1. V lost 8 bases and J lost 8; bases outside the gene matches: 4. Germline V CDR1 and CDR2: SGHNT, YENEEA. The CDR3 totals 13 residues. CDR3 in amino acids: CASGTGGLDEQFF. The CDR3 DNA reads as TGTGCCAGCGGGACAGGGGGCCTGGATGAGCAGTTCTTC.

This clone turned up a few times. This rearrangement joins TRBV9 to TRBJ2-3; 11 bases are a match to TRBD2. The CDR3 sequence is 15 residues long. Germline assignment: CDR1 SGDLS and CDR2 YYNGEE. V shed 3 bases and J 5 bases; nucleotides not matched to a gene: 5. CDR3 in DNA: TGTGCCAGCAGCGGAGCCGGGACTAGCGGAGATACGCAGTATTTT. This sequence encodes CASSGAGTSGDTQYF.

The chain joins TRBV7-2 to TRBJ2-7; no firm D call. This CDR3 comprises 18 residues. Germline V gene data show CDR1 as SGHTA and CDR2 as FQGNSA. The ends were cut back, 0 bases at V and 0 bases at J, with 18 bases in the middle. The CDR3 protein is CASSLAFGRRPSSYEQYF. The CDR3 nucleotides read TGTGCCAGCAGCTTAGCCTTCGGCCGTCGGCCAAGCTCCTACGAGCAGTACTTC.

V usage is TRBV5-4 and J usage is TRBJ1-4; no firm D call. CDR1 and CDR2 (germline): SGHNT, YYREEE (reference sequence). The CDR3 covers 15 residues. The V gene lost 2 bases and the J gene lost 6 bases, with 14 bases spanning the gap. Written as DNA, the CDR3 is TGTGCCAGCAGCTTAGACCCCCTTGGGGATGAAAAACTGTTTTTT. Its translation is CASSLDPLGDEKLFF. The entire variable domain, with the rest obtained from reference TRBV5-4 and TRBJ1-4, is as follows: ETGVTQSPTHLIKTRGQQVTLRCSSQSGHNTVSWYQQALGQGPQFIFQYYREEENGRGNFPPRFSGLQFPNYSSELNVNALELDDSALYLCASSLDPLGDEKLFFGSGTQLSVL.

With respect to this clone: Other nucleotide sequences from this sample produce the same CDR3. J is TRBJ1-5 and V is TRBV7-8; D uncertain. This CDR3 comprises 14 residues. Germline V gene data show CDR1 as SGHVS and CDR2 as FQNEAQ. The ends were cut back, 3 bases at V and 1 base at J, with 7 bases in the middle. CDR3 amino acids: CASSFLGSNQPQHF. CDR3 nucleotides: TGTGCCAGCAGCTTTCTGGGGAGCAATCAGCCCCAGCATTTT. Combining the CDR3 with reference TRBV7-8 and TRBJ1-5 gives the whole variable domain GAGVSQSPRYKVAKRGQDVALRCDPISGHVSLFWYQQALGQGPEFLTYFQNEAQLDKSGLPSDRFFAERPEGSVSTLKIQRTQQEDSAVYLCASSFLGSNQPQHFGDGTRLSIL.

This clone was seen just once. The chain links TRBV11-2 to TRBJ2-2; D is undetermined. Germline CDR1 SGHAT, CDR2 FQNNGV. CDR3 length: 15 residues. With 7 bases removed from V and 0 bases from J, the gap between germline ends came to 12 bases. The CDR3 DNA reads TGTGCCAGCACCAATGCGGCGGCGAACACCGGGGAGCTGTTTTTT. Residues: CASTNAAANTGELFF. Full variable domain (outside the CDR3, taken from reference TRBV11-2 and TRBJ2-2): EAGVAQSPRYKIIEKRQSVAFWCNPISGHATLYWYQQILGQGPKLLIQFQNNGVVDDSQLPKDRFSAERLKGVDSTLKIQPAKLEDSAVYLCASTNAAANTGELFFGEGSRLTVL.

The rearrangement links TRBV27 to TRBJ2-3; the D call may be TRBD1 or TRBD2 (5 bases each). This CDR3 region has 15 residues. Trimming pared 2 bases from V and 1 base from J, leaving 10 bases between. In germline, CDR1 is MNHEY, CDR2 SMNVEV (reference sequence). The CDR3 sequence is CASSLQGPGTDTQYF. The CDR3 nucleotides are TGTGCCAGCAGTTTACAGGGACCAGGCACAGATACGCAGTATTTT.

This clone has more than one count but fewer than ten. The CDR3 is CASTFGGVYGYTF. As DNA, the CDR3 is TGTGCCAGCACCTTTGGGGGTGTCTATGGCTACACCTTC. The chain carries TRBV11-2 and TRBJ1-2, with D possibly TRBD1 on 5 matching bases. Germline CDR1 is SGHAT and CDR2 is FQNNGV. V was shortened by 7 bases and J by 4 bases, with 13 bases between the two germline ends. The CDR3 length is 13 residues.